The rows below give T cell receptor beta chains drawn from one sample of a study of control samples from healthy donors and cancer patients. The repertoire was sequenced with immunoSEQ multiplex PCR; TCRdb's copy has only in-frame clones and lacks some. The sample lists 76,000 or so clones, about 89% seen once, with 9.5% in the top ten. Sequences were obtained from PBMCs. These receptors all come from a woman aged 45-65 years with colorectal cancer. CDR3s include the opening cysteine and the closing phenylalanine or tryptophan. D genes are given only for firm matches. Where a row states a size, it is once, few, many or the class of an expanded clone; other rows omit it.

V,J,size,D,CDR3,DNA
TRBV6-5,TRBJ2-4,once,TRBD2,CASRGGDLKNIQYF,TGTGCCAGCAGGGGGGGGGACCTAAAAAACATTCAGTACTTC
TRBV6-1,TRBJ1-5,.,.,CASSEAVQGGQPQHF,TGTGCCAGCAGTGAAGCGGTGCAGGGAGGACAGCCCCAGCATTTT
TRBV10-2,TRBJ2-2,.,.,CASSEIGGVGTGELFF,TGCGCCAGCAGTGAAATAGGCGGGGTGGGCACCGGGGAGCTGTTTTTT
TRBV30,TRBJ1-4,.,.,CAVSGGGEKLFF,TGTGCCGTGTCGGGGGGTGGTGAAAAACTGTTTTTT
TRBV9,TRBJ2-2,.,TRBD2,CASNGGDRTGELFF,TGTGCCAGCAACGGGGGGGATCGTACCGGGGAGCTGTTTTTT
TRBV6-5,TRBJ2-2,.,TRBD1,CASSYGGQGAGGELFF,TGTGCCAGCAGTTACGGGGGACAGGGGGCAGGCGGGGAGCTGTTTTTT
TRBV4-1,TRBJ1-1,.,.,CASSPLQGRMNTEAFF,TGCGCCAGCAGCCCCCTCCAGGGACGGATGAACACTGAAGCTTTCTTT
TRBV2,TRBJ2-3,.,.,CASTDSPYVNTDTQYF,TGTGCCAGCACCGACTCCCCGTACGTCAACACAGATACGCAGTATTTT
TRBV6-5,TRBJ1-1,few,.,CASSYSSVGTEAFF,TGTGCCAGCAGTTACTCGAGCGTGGGCACTGAAGCTTTCTTT
TRBV3-1/TRBV3-2,TRBJ2-3,.,.,CASSHGEKSQYF,TGTGCCAGCAGCCATGGTGAAAAGTCGCAGTATTTT
TRBV28,TRBJ1-1,.,.,CASIKTAEAFF,TGTGCCAGCATCAAAACAGCTGAAGCTTTCTTT
TRBV9,TRBJ1-1,.,TRBD1,CASSVGFTGGTEAFF,TGTGCCAGCAGCGTGGGCTTTACAGGGGGCACTGAAGCTTTCTTT
TRBV7-2,TRBJ2-3,once,.,CASSFIGTDTQYF,TGTGCCAGCAGCTTTATAGGGACAGATACGCAGTATTTT
TRBV19,TRBJ1-2,.,.,CASSTPKGWNGYTF,TGTGCCAGTAGTACCCCGAAGGGCTGGAATGGCTACACCTTC
TRBV6-5,TRBJ1-4,.,.,CASSYGREGEKLFF,TGTGCCAGCAGTTACGGCAGGGAAGGTGAAAAACTGTTTTTT
TRBV9,TRBJ2-5,.,TRBD1,CASSPSGQGFYETQYF,TGTGCCAGCAGCCCTTCGGGACAGGGATTTTACGAGACCCAGTACTTC
TRBV6-5,TRBJ1-5,medium-sized,TRBD1,CASSLGQGGNQPQHF,TGTGCCAGCAGCCTGGGACAGGGTGGTAATCAGCCCCAGCATTTT
TRBV2,TRBJ2-2,few,.,CASSDDNVRGELFF,TGTGCCAGCAGTGACGACAACGTCCGCGGGGAGCTGTTTTTT
TRBV15,TRBJ2-5,.,.,CATSRGRGPRVETQYF,TGTGCCACCAGCAGAGGACGGGGGCCCCGGGTAGAGACCCAGTACTTC
TRBV20-1,TRBJ1-1,.,.,CSAYTNTEAFF,TGCAGTGCCTACACGAACACTGAAGCTTTCTTT
TRBV7-9,TRBJ1-5,.,.,CASSLGDGGYEPQHF,TGTGCCAGCAGCTTAGGGGACGGTGGGTACGAGCCCCAGCATTTT
TRBV19,TRBJ1-5,.,.,CASSIVEGRLQPQHF,TGTGCCAGTAGTATAGTCGAGGGGCGACTCCAGCCCCAGCATTTT
TRBV7-4,TRBJ1-4,once,TRBD1,CASSLWDRGHEKLFF,TGTGCCAGCAGCTTATGGGACAGGGGGCACGAAAAACTGTTTTTT
TRBV6-1,TRBJ2-6,.,.,CASSENYEIAGANVLTF,TGTGCCAGCAGTGAGAATTATGAGATCGCTGGGGCCAACGTCCTGACTTTC
TRBV4-1,TRBJ1-2,.,.,CASSQDSDSGWGYTF,TGCGCCAGCAGCCAAGATTCCGACAGTGGGTGGGGCTACACCTTC
TRBV5-1,TRBJ2-3,.,.,CASSWTAAPDTQYF,TGCGCCAGCAGCTGGACGGCGGCCCCGGATACGCAGTATTTT
TRBV6-2/TRBV6-3,TRBJ1-6,.,.,CASSTSSTGPYNSPLHF,TGTGCCAGCAGTACCTCTTCGACAGGACCTTATAATTCACCCCTCCACTTT
TRBV5-1,TRBJ2-1,.,.,CASSLNGGEQFF,TGCGCCAGCAGCTTGAATGGGGGTGAGCAGTTCTTC
TRBV24-1,TRBJ2-2,.,.,CATSDVQGNTGELFF,TGTGCCACCAGTGACGTACAGGGGAACACCGGGGAGCTGTTTTTT
TRBV6-5,TRBJ1-2,.,TRBD1,CASNLHTGGGYGYTF,TGTGCCAGCAACCTACATACAGGGGGCGGGTATGGCTACACCTTC
TRBV27,TRBJ1-4,.,.,CASSGMGRTNEKLFF,TGTGCCAGCAGTGGGATGGGGCGGACTAATGAAAAACTGTTTTTT
TRBV19,TRBJ2-6,once,TRBD1,CATSGQGRSGANVLTF,TGTGCCACCTCGGGACAGGGGAGGTCTGGGGCCAACGTCCTGACTTTC
TRBV14,TRBJ1-4,once,.,CASSQDFGTNEKLFF,TGTGCCAGCAGCCAAGATTTCGGGACTAATGAAAAACTGTTTTTT
TRBV5-5,TRBJ1-6,.,.,CASSFIPGDNSPLHF,TGTGCCAGCAGCTTTATCCCCGGGGATAATTCACCCCTCCACTTT
TRBV27,TRBJ1-2,.,.,CASSSSEGHGYTF,TGTGCCAGCAGTTCTTCCGAGGGCCATGGCTACACCTTC
TRBV6-1,TRBJ1-2,.,.,CASSEEYGGGYTF,TGTGCCAGCAGTGAGGAATACGGAGGTGGCTACACCTTC
TRBV6-4,TRBJ1-6,.,.,CASWGSPLHF,TGTGCCAGCTGGGGTTCACCCCTCCACTTT
TRBV27,TRBJ1-3,.,TRBD1,CASRPGQGVGNTIYF,TGTGCCAGCAGACCCGGACAGGGGGTTGGAAACACCATATATTTT
TRBV4-2,TRBJ1-1,.,.,CASSRGEGRQGAFF,TGTGCCAGCAGCCGCGGGGAAGGCCGCCAAGGAGCTTTCTTT
TRBV19,TRBJ1-5,.,TRBD1,CASSMSTGDQPQHF,TGTGCCAGTAGTATGTCGACAGGGGATCAGCCCCAGCATTTT
TRBV2,TRBJ1-2,few,.,CASSERADYGYTF,TGTGCCAGCAGTGAGAGGGCCGACTATGGCTACACCTTC
TRBV29-1,TRBJ1-5,.,.,CSFRDLNQPQHF,TGCAGCTTCCGGGACCTGAATCAGCCCCAGCATTTT
TRBV30,TRBJ1-2,.,.,CAWSPVDNYGYTF,TGTGCCTGGAGTCCAGTTGATAACTATGGCTACACCTTC
TRBV19,TRBJ2-1,.,TRBD2,CASSHSGGALGEQFF,TGTGCCAGTAGTCATAGCGGGGGGGCGCTTGGGGAGCAGTTCTTC
TRBV9,TRBJ1-2,.,.,CASSTDSANYGYTF,TGTGCCAGCAGTACCGACAGCGCTAACTATGGCTACACCTTC
TRBV5-1,TRBJ1-6,.,TRBD1,CASRDREDSPLHF,TGCGCCAGCCGGGACAGGGAAGATTCACCCCTCCACTTT
TRBV6-1,TRBJ2-2,.,TRBD2,CASSDSAGAGELFF,TGTGCCAGCAGTGATTCGGCGGGGGCCGGGGAGCTGTTTTTT
TRBV5-6,TRBJ2-3,.,.,CASSLVLQGRGSDTQYF,TGTGCCAGCAGCTTGGTTTTGCAGGGGCGCGGGTCAGATACGCAGTATTTT
TRBV20-1,TRBJ2-3,once,.,CSASLGHTDTQYF,TGCAGTGCTAGTCTGGGGCACACAGATACGCAGTATTTT
TRBV3-1/TRBV3-2,TRBJ2-3,.,.,CASSQGTGGPSTDTQYF,TGTGCCAGCAGCCAAGGGACTGGGGGGCCAAGCACAGATACGCAGTATTTT
TRBV9,TRBJ2-1,.,TRBD1,CASSATGGANEQFF,TGTGCCAGCAGCGCCACAGGGGGAGCCAATGAGCAGTTCTTC